The rows below give T cell receptor beta chains drawn from one sample of a study of blood T cell repertoires in COVID-19. Here immunoSEQ multiplex PCR was the method, and the copy in TCRdb shows in-frame clones only, minus some. There are more than 30,000 clones in the sample; 75% to 90% occur only once, and under 30% lies in the top ten. The sequencing input was peripheral blood. The receptor source for this set is an elderly woman with active or convalescent COVID-19. CDR3s include the opening cysteine and the closing phenylalanine or tryptophan. D genes are given only for firm matches. Expanded clones are given a class, and other clones once, few, many or no size at all.

v_gene	abundance	d_gene	j_gene	CDR3nt	CDR3aa
TRBV19	-	-	TRBJ2-4	TGTGCCAGTAGTGCCAGTTACATTCAGTACTTC	CASSASYIQYF
TRBV28	-	TRBD1	TRBJ2-2	TGTGCCAGCAGGAAGGGACAGGGGAGGACCGGGGAGCTGTTTTTT	CASRKGQGRTGELFF
TRBV7-3	-	TRBD1	TRBJ2-2	TGTGCCAGCAGCTTAGGGACAGGGGTGAACACCGGGGAGCTGTTTTTT	CASSLGTGVNTGELFF
TRBV4-2	-	-	TRBJ1-6	TGTGCCAGCAGCCAAGATGGGGCCGACTCCCGTGGGTCACCCCTCCACTTT	CASSQDGADSRGSPLHF
TRBV11-2	-	-	TRBJ2-2	TGTGCCAGCAGCTCCCGAGCTGCAGGGTACACCGGGGAGCTGTTTTTT	CASSSRAAGYTGELFF
TRBV6-5	-	-	TRBJ2-7	TGTGCCAGCAGAAGACTAGGGTCCGCCGACGAGCAGTACTTC	CASRRLGSADEQYF
TRBV6-5	-	-	TRBJ1-5	TGTGCCAGCAGAGCCTCGGGTAGCAATCAGCCCCAGCATTTT	CASRASGSNQPQHF
TRBV3-1/TRBV3-2	-	-	TRBJ2-1	TGTGCCAGCAGCCAAGCTGGGGGCCGCAATGAGCAGTTCTTC	CASSQAGGRNEQFF
TRBV10-3	-	TRBD1	TRBJ1-2	TGTGCCACGACCAATACAGGGGCCTATGGCTACACCTTC	CATTNTGAYGYTF
TRBV6-6	-	-	TRBJ1-5	TGTGCCAGCAGACCCGAAACAGGTAATCAGCCCCAGCATTTT	CASRPETGNQPQHF
TRBV18	-	-	TRBJ1-1	TGTGCCAGCTCACCCGCGGCAGTTTATGCTGAAGCTTTCTTT	CASSPAAVYAEAFF
TRBV6-4	-	-	TRBJ2-3	TGTGCCAGCAGTGACTCTTTGACGGGCTGGGGGGTCGGGAGCACAGATACGCAGTATTTT	CASSDSLTGWGVGSTDTQYF
TRBV29-1	-	-	TRBJ2-5	TGCAGCGTTGGAGTCACTCAAGAGACCCAGTACTTC	CSVGVTQETQYF
TRBV28	-	TRBD1	TRBJ1-1	TGTGCCAGCAAAGGGGGCGCTTTTCTGGCTGAAGCTTTCTTT	CASKGGAFLAEAFF
TRBV9	few	-	TRBJ2-1	TGTGCCAGCAGCGTTCTAGCGACACTCTACAATGAGCAGTTCTTC	CASSVLATLYNEQFF
TRBV5-1	-	-	TRBJ1-2	TGCGCCAGCAGCATCGGACAGCCTCGATATGGCTACACCTTC	CASSIGQPRYGYTF
TRBV29-1	-	-	TRBJ2-2	TGCAGCGTTGCGGTTCAGAAGGCGGCCGGGGAGCTGTTTTTT	CSVAVQKAAGELFF
TRBV29-1	-	-	TRBJ1-1	TGCAGCGTTGAAATTGCGGGGCCGGGCCTCCGGAGAGAAGCTTTCTTT	CSVEIAGPGLRREAFF
TRBV28	-	TRBD1	TRBJ2-1	TGTGCCAGCAACCCAGGGGGACAGGGGTCAAATGAGCAGTTCTTC	CASNPGGQGSNEQFF
TRBV5-1	-	TRBD1	TRBJ2-2	TGCGCCAGCAGCGAGATTACAGGGGCCGGGGAGCTGTTTTTT	CASSEITGAGELFF
TRBV24-1	-	TRBD2	TRBJ2-1	TGTGCCACCAGTGACTCGAGATCGGGAGGCATCTACAATGAGCAGTTCTTC	CATSDSRSGGIYNEQFF
TRBV27	-	TRBD2	TRBJ2-1	TGTGCCAGCAGTTTACTTCTAGCGGGCAATGAGCAGTTCTTC	CASSLLLAGNEQFF
TRBV6-5	-	-	TRBJ1-1	TGTGCCAGCAGATCCCGCGGCGCAAGGACTGAAGCTTTCTTT	CASRSRGARTEAFF
TRBV18	-	-	TRBJ1-1	TGTGCCAGCTCACCACTTCCGACGGGGAACACTGAAGCTTTCTTT	CASSPLPTGNTEAFF
TRBV18	-	-	TRBJ2-5	TGTGCCAGCTCACCAAACGGGGGACCGAAAGAGACCCAGTACTTC	CASSPNGGPKETQYF
TRBV4-1	-	-	TRBJ1-4	TGCGCCAGCAGCCAAGAGGGGGCGCGGTCTAATGAAAAACTGTTTTTT	CASSQEGARSNEKLFF
TRBV6-5	-	-	TRBJ1-6	TGTGCCAGCAGTATAGGGTCGTCGGGAAGTTCACCCCTCCACTTT	CASSIGSSGSSPLHF
TRBV4-2	once	-	TRBJ2-1	TGTGCCAGCAGCCAAGACTTGCAGGTCTACAATGAGCAGTTCTTC	CASSQDLQVYNEQFF
TRBV4-2	-	TRBD1	TRBJ1-6	TGTGCCAGCACCATGGACAGGGGGAATTCACCCCTCCACTTT	CASTMDRGNSPLHF
TRBV18	-	-	TRBJ1-1	TGTGCCAGCTCACCAGTCTTACAGGTGAACACTGAAGCTTTCTTT	CASSPVLQVNTEAFF
TRBV28	-	-	TRBJ1-6	TGTGCCAGCAAACCCCCCCGGAATTCACCCCTCCACTTT	CASKPPRNSPLHF
TRBV29-1	-	TRBD1	TRBJ1-1	TGCAGCGTTGGTTTACAGGGGGCTATAAACACTGAAGCTTTCTTT	CSVGLQGAINTEAFF
TRBV6-2/TRBV6-3	-	-	TRBJ2-7	TGTGCCAGCAGCCTTAACAGGGACGAGCAGTACTTC	CASSLNRDEQYF
TRBV5-1	-	TRBD1	TRBJ2-5	TGCGCCAGCAGGGGCGGGACAGGGGGGTACCAAGAGACCCAGTACTTC	CASRGGTGGYQETQYF
TRBV30	-	TRBD1	TRBJ1-5	TGTGCCTGGAGTGACAAAATTCGACAGGGCCCCAATCAGCCCCAGCATTTT	CAWSDKIRQGPNQPQHF
TRBV10-1	once	-	TRBJ2-3	TGCGCCAGCAGTGAAGGGGTCCACAGCACAGATACGCAGTATTTT	CASSEGVHSTDTQYF
TRBV7-6	-	TRBD2	TRBJ2-1	TGTGCCAGCAGCCTCGGACTAGCGGGGGCCTACAATGAGCAGTTCTTC	CASSLGLAGAYNEQFF
TRBV4-1	-	TRBD1	TRBJ1-4	TGCGCCAGCAGTTTTCCCGGGACAGGGTCTGAAAAACTGTTTTTT	CASSFPGTGSEKLFF
TRBV5-1	-	TRBD2	TRBJ2-7	TGCGCCAGCAGCTTGGATCCCGGACTAGCTGGCGAGCAGTACTTC	CASSLDPGLAGEQYF
TRBV7-2	-	TRBD1	TRBJ2-7	TGTGCCAGCAGCCCCCGACAGGGGTTCTACGAGCAGTACTTC	CASSPRQGFYEQYF
TRBV18	once	-	TRBJ2-3	TGTGCCAGCTCACCCGCAGGAGCGGCCCCCACAGATACGCAGTATTTT	CASSPAGAAPTDTQYF
TRBV6-6	-	-	TRBJ1-2	TGTGCCAGCAGTTTACGGGCGGGCCGATACACCTTC	CASSLRAGRYTF
TRBV27	-	-	TRBJ1-2	TGTGCCAGCAGTTGGCAGGGGAACTATGGCTACACCTTC	CASSWQGNYGYTF
TRBV19	-	TRBD2	TRBJ2-1	TGTGCCAGTAGAAAACTAGCGGGGGGTTACAATGAGCAGTTCTTC	CASRKLAGGYNEQFF
TRBV6-5	-	-	TRBJ2-7	TGTGCCAGCAGTTACCGGGAATGGTACGAGCAGTACTTC	CASSYREWYEQYF
TRBV5-1	-	TRBD2	TRBJ2-5	TGCGCCAGCAGCTCAGGACTAGCGGGGGCAGGTCGGGAGACCCAGTACTTC	CASSSGLAGAGRETQYF
TRBV27	-	TRBD2	TRBJ2-2	TGTGCCAGCAGTTTATCAGCGGGGCCCGGGGAGCTGTTTTTT	CASSLSAGPGELFF
TRBV27	once	-	TRBJ2-6	TGTGCCAGCAGTTTAGGGGGGGGGCCCGGGGCCAACGTCCTGACTTTC	CASSLGGGPGANVLTF
TRBV11-1	-	-	TRBJ2-5	TGTGCCAGCAGCTTAGACAGAGAAGAGACCCAGTACTTC	CASSLDREETQYF
TRBV28	-	-	TRBJ1-2	TGTGCCAGCAGTTTACTAACACCCGGGGGGGATGGCTACACCTTC	CASSLLTPGGDGYTF
TRBV28	-	TRBD2	TRBJ2-2	TGTGCCAGCAGTGGGGGAGGTAGCGGGGTCGACACCGGGGAGCTGTTTTTT	CASSGGGSGVDTGELFF
TRBV24-1	-	TRBD2	TRBJ2-1	TGTGCCACCAGTACTAGCGGGGGGGCTCGTGAGCAGTTCTTC	CATSTSGGAREQFF
TRBV2	few	TRBD1	TRBJ1-2	TGTGCCAGTAGCGGGACAGGGATGATTGGCTATGGCTACACCTTC	CASSGTGMIGYGYTF
TRBV20-1	-	-	TRBJ2-3	TGCAGTGCTAGTAGCTTTGGGGGGGCAAGCACAGATACGCAGTATTTT	CSASSFGGASTDTQYF
TRBV19	-	TRBD1	TRBJ1-2	TGTGCCAGTAGTATTGGGACAGGACGGGCTCCTAACTATGGCTACACCTTC	CASSIGTGRAPNYGYTF